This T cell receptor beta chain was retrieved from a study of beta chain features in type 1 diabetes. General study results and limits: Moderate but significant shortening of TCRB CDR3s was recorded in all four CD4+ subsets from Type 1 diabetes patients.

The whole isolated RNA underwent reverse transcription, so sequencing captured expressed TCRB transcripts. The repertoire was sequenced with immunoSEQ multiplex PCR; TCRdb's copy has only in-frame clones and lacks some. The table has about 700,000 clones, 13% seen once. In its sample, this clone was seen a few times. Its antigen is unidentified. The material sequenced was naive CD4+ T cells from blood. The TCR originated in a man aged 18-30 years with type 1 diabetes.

The CDR3 is CAWSPGTVAYEQYF. The CDR3, as DNA: TGTGCCTGGAGCCCCGGGACAGTCGCCTACGAGCAGTACTTC. The chain employs TRBV30 and TRBJ2-7; TRBD1 matches 7 bases. Germline values: CDR1 GTSNPN, CDR2 SVGIG (reference sequence). The V segment lost 3 bases and the J segment 2 bases; nucleotides outside the gene matches: 7. The CDR3 totals 14 residues.